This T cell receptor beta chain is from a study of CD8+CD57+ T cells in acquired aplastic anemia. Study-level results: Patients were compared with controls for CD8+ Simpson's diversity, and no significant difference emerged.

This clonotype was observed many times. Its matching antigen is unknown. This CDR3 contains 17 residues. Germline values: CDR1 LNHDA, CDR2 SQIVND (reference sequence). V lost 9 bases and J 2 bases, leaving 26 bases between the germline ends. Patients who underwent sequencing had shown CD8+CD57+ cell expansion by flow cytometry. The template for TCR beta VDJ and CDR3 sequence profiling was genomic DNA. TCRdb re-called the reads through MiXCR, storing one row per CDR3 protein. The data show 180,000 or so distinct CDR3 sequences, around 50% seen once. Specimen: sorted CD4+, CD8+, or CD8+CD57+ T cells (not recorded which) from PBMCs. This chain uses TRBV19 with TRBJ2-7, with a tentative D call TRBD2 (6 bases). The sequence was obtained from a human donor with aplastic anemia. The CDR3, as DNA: TGTGCCAGCTCCAATAGACAAATTAGCGGTCTCACCTACGAGCAGTACTTC. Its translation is CASSNRQISGLTYEQYF.